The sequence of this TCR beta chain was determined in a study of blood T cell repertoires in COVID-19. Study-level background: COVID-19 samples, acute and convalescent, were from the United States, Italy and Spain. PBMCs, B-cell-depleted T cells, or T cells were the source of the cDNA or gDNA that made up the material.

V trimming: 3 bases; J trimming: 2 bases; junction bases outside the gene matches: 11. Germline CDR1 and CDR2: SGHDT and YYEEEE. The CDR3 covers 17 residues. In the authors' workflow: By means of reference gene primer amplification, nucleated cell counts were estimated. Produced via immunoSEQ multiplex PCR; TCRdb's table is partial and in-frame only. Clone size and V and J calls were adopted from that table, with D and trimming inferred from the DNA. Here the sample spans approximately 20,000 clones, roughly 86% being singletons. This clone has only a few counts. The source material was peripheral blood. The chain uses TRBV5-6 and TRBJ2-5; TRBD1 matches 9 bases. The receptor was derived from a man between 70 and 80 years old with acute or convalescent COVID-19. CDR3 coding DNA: TGTGCCAGCAGCTGGAGCCTCGACAGGGGGGCACAAGAGACCCAGTACTTC. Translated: CASSWSLDRGAQETQYF.